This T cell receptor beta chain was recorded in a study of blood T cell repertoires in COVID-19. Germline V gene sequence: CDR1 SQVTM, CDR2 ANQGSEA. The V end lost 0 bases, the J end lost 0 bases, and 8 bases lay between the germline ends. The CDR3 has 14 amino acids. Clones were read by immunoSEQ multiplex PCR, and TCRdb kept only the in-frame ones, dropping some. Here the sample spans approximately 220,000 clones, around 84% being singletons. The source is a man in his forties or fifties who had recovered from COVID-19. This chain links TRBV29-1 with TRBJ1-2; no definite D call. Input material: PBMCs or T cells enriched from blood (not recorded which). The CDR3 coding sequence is TGCAGCGTTGAAGAGTGGGCAGCTAACTATGGCTACACCTTC. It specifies CSVEEWAANYGYTF.